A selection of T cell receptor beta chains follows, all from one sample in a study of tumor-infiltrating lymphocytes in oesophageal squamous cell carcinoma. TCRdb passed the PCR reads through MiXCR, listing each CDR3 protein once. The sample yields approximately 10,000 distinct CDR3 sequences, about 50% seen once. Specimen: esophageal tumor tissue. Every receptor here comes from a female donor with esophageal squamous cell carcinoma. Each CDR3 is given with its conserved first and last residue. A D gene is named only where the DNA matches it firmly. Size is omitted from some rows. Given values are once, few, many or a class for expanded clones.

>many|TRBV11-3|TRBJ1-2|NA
TGTGCCAGCAGTACCGTTACAGGGATTTCTGGCTACACCTTC
CASSTVTGISGYTF
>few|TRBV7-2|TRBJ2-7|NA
TGTGCCAGCAGCTTACTCCGAGACTACGAGCAGTACTTC
CASSLLRDYEQYF
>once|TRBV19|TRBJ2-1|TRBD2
TGTGCCAGTAGTACTAAAGCGGGAGCTTCCTACAATGAGCAGTTCTTC
CASSTKAGASYNEQFF
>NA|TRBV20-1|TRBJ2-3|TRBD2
TGCAGTGCTAGTTTAGCGGGGGCATCGGGTACGCAGTATTTT
CSASLAGASGTQYF
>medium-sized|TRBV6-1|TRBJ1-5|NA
TGTGCCAGCAGAAGACTGGATAGCAATCAGCCCCAGCATTTT
CASRRLDSNQPQHF
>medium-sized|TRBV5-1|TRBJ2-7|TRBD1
TGCGCCAGCAGCTTTACGGGACAGGGGAGCTACGAGCAGTACTTC
CASSFTGQGSYEQYF
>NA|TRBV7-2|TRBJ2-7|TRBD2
TGTGCCAGCAGCTTAAAGGGTGGGGCTAGCGGGGCATACTCCTACGAGCAGTACTTC
CASSLKGGASGAYSYEQYF
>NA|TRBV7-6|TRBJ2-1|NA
TGTGCCAGCAGCTTTGACGGGGGCTCCTACAATGAGCAGTTCTTC
CASSFDGGSYNEQFF
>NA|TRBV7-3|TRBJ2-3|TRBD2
TGTGCCAGCAGCTTAACGGGGACTAGCTCTACGCAGTATTTT
CASSLTGTSSTQYF
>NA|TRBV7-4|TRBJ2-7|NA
TGTGCCAGCAGCACGGGCCACTACGAGCAGTACTTC
CASSTGHYEQYF
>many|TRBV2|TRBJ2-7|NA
TGTGCCAGCAGGAACCGGGACTCCTCCTACGAGCAGTACTTC
CASRNRDSSYEQYF
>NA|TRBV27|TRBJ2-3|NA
TGTGCCAGCAGTCCGGGACGAATGAGGTCAGGTACGCAGTATTTT
CASSPGRMRSGTQYF
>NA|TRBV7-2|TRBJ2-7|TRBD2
TGTGCCAGCAGCCGCACTAGCGGGTCTACCTACGAGCAGTACTTC
CASSRTSGSTYEQYF
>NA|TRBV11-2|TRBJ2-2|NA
TGTGCCAGCAGCCCGCAGGGTCTGAGGGTCACCGGGGAGCTGTTTTTT
CASSPQGLRVTGELFF
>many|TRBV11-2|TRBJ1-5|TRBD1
TGTGCCAGCAGCTTAGGCGACAGGGAGGGACAGCCCCAGCATTTT
CASSLGDREGQPQHF
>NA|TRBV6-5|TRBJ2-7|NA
TGTGCCAGCAAAGGAGGACAAGACTACGAGCAGTACTTC
CASKGGQDYEQYF
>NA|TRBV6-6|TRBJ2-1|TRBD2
TGTGCCAGCAGACTAGCGGGAGAGTATACGCAGTTCTTC
CASRLAGEYTQFF
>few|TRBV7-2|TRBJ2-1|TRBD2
TGTGCCAGCAGCTTAGAGGGGACTAGCGGGATGTATGAGCAGTTCTTC
CASSLEGTSGMYEQFF
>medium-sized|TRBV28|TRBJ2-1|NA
TGTGCCAGCAGTTTAACTAGCTTTGAGCAGTTCTTC
CASSLTSFEQFF
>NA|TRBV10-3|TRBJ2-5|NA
TGTGCCATCAGTTCCCAGGGGGGGGGCCAGGAGACCCAGTACTTC
CAISSQGGGQETQYF
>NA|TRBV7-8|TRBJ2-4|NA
TGTGCCAGCAGCTCGGGGGCCCACAAAAACATTCAGTACTTC
CASSSGAHKNIQYF
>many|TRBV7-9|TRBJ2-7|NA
TGTGCCAGCAGCCACCGGGACACCCTCGCCGAGCAGTACTTC
CASSHRDTLAEQYF
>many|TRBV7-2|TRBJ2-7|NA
TGTGCCAGCAGCCTGGCAAGCTCCTACGAGCAGTACTTC
CASSLASSYEQYF
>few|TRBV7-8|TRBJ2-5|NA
TGTGCCAGCCGGAAAATGGGGGGAACAGAGACCCAGTACTTC
CASRKMGGTETQYF
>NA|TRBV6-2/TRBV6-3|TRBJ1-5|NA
TGTGCCAGCGAACGAAGCAATCCGCCCCAGCATTTC
CASERSNPPQHF
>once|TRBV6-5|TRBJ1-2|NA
TGTGCCAGCAGTTACTCGATGGTTTTGGACCCCGGGGATGGCTACACCTTC
CASSYSMVLDPGDGYTF
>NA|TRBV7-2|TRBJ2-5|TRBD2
TGTGCCAGCAGCTTAGTTCGGGGGGGCCGGGCGAGGACCCAGTACTTC
CASSLVRGGRARTQYF
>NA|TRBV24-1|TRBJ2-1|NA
TGTGCCACCAGTGACCAGCCAGGCTCCTACAATGAGCAGTTCTTC
CATSDQPGSYNEQFF
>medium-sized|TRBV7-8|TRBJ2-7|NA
TGTGCCAGCAGCCTGTCCGGGGCAGGCCTCTCCTACGAGCAGTACTTC
CASSLSGAGLSYEQYF
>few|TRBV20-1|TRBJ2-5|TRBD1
TGCAGTGCCTTCAGACAGGGGGCGTGGGAGACCCAGTACTTC
CSAFRQGAWETQYF
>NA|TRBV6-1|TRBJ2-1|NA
TGTGCCAGCAGTTCCCCCTTGGAAGAGCAGTTCTTC
CASSSPLEEQFF
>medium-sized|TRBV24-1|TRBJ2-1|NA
TGTGCCACCAGTGGAAATCAAACAGGGCACCCACCCAACCAACCCTACAATGAGCAGTTCTTC
CATSGNQTGHPPNQPYNEQFF
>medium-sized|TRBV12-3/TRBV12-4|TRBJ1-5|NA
TGTGCCAGCAGTAGGACTGGGGCTCAACCTTATAGCAATCAGCCCCAGCATTTT
CASSRTGAQPYSNQPQHF
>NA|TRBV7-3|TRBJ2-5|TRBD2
TGTGCCAGCAGTTCCAGCGGGGGGGCTGGGACCCAGTACTTC
CASSSSGGAGTQYF
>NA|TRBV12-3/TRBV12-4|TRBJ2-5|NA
TGTGCCAGCAGTTTCTTTCGGGCAGTCTTGGAGCAGTACTTC
CASSFFRAVLEQYF
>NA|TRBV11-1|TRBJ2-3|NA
TGTGCCAGCAGTTTAGGGAGCTACAGCTCCTACAATGAGCAGTACTTT
CASSLGSYSSYNEQYF
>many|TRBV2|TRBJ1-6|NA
TGTGCCAGCAGTGAAGGGCAGGGTTGGGTTTCACCCCTCCACTTT
CASSEGQGWVSPLHF
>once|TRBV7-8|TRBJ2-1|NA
TGTGCCAGCAGCTTAGGCACCAATGAGCAGTTCTTC
CASSLGTNEQFF
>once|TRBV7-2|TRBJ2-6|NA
TGTGCCAGCAGCTTAGAGACCGTAGAAAATTCACCCCTCCACTTC
CASSLETVENSPLHF
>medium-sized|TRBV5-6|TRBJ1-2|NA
TGTGCCAGCAGCTTGTTTGTGGTTAACTATGGCTACACCTTC
CASSLFVVNYGYTF
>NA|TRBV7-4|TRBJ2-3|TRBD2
TGTGCCAGCAGCTACCGGACTAGCGGGAGGGATACGCAGTATTTT
CASSYRTSGRDTQYF
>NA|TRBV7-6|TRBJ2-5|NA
TGTGCCAGCAGCTTAGATAGGACGGATTACTCGGCGACCCAGTACTTC
CASSLDRTDYSATQYF
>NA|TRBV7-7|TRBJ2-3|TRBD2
TGTGCCAGCAGCCGAATCGGCGGGGGGAGCACAGATACGCAGTATTTT
CASSRIGGGSTDTQYF
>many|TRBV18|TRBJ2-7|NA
TGTGCCAGCTCACTAGGGGCCTCCTACGAGCAGTACTTC
CASSLGASYEQYF
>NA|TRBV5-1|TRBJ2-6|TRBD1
TGCGCCAGCAGCTTGATGGGACAGGGAAGTCCTGGGGCCAACGTCCTGACTTTC
CASSLMGQGSPGANVLTF
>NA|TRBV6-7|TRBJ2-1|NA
TGTGCCAGCACCACAATCGAATACGGGTTCTACAATGAGCAGTTCTTC
CASTTIEYGFYNEQFF
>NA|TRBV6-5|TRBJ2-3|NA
TGTGCCAGCAGTCCCACCGATAGCACAGATACGCAGTATTTT
CASSPTDSTDTQYF
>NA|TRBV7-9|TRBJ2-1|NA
TGTGCCAGCAGCTTATCTTCGTTCAATGAGCAGTTCTTC
CASSLSSFNEQFF
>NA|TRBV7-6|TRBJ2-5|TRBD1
TGTGCCAGCAGCCCGACGACAGGGAGTAGCTCAGAGACCCAGTACTTC
CASSPTTGSSSETQYF
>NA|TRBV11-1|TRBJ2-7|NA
TGTGCCAGCAGCCTGGGCCTAGGAACCTACGAGCAGTACTTC
CASSLGLGTYEQYF
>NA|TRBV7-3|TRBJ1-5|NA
TGTGCCAGCAGCTTGCAGGGTGGTCAGCCCCAGCATTTT
CASSLQGGQPQHF
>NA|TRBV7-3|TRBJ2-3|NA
TGTGCCAGCAGCTTCTTAATAATCGGGTGGCGGCGCACAGATACGCAGTATTTT
CASSFLIIGWRRTDTQYF
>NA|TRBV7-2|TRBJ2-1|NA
TGTGCCAGCAGCTTAGCGGGAGGGGGAGCGGATGAGCAGTTCTTC
CASSLAGGGADEQFF